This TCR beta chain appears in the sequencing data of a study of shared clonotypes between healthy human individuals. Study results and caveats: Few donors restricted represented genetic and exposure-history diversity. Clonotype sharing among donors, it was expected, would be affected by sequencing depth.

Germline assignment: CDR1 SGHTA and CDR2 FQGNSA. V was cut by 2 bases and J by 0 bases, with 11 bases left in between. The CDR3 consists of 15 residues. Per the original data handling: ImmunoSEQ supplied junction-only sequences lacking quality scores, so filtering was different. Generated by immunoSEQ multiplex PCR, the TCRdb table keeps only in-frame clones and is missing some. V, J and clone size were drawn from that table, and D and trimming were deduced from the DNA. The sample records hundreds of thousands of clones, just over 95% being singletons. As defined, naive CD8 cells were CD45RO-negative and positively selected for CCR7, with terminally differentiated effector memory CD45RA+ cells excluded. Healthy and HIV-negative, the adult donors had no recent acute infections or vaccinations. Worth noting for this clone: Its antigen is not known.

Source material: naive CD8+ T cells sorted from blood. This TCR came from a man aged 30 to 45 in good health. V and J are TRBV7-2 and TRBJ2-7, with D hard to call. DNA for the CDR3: TGTGCCAGCAGCTTATATCTCGGAAGCTCCTACGAGCAGTACTTC. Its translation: CASSLYLGSSYEQYF.